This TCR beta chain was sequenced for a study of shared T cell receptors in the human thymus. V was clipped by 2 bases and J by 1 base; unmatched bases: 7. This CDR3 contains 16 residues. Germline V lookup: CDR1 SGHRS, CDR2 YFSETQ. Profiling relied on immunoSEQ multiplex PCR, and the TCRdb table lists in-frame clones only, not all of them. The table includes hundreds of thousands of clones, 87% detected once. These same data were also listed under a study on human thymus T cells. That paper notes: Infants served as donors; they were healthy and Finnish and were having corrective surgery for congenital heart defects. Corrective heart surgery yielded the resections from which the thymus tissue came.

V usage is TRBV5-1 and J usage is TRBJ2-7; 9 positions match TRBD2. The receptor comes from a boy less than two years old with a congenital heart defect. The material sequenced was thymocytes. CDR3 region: CASSFIPGLASYEQYF. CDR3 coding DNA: TGCGCCAGCAGCTTTATACCGGGACTAGCATCCTACGAGCAGTACTTC.